This entry lists 19 T cell receptor beta chains sequenced from one sample in a study of blood T cells in healthy people across ages. PCR was performed a second time for about 6 to 11 cycles using a sample-barcoded 5' primer and a J-beta primer mix. TCRdb called the 5' RACE reads again in MiXCR, with one record for every CDR3 protein. The sample lists about 1,500,000 distinct CDR3 sequences, around two fifths occurring once. Sequencing input: blood. The receptors come from a woman aged 18-29 years in good health.

This clonotype came up a few times. The chain joins TRBV11-2 to TRBJ2-7; D unresolved. This CDR3 has 14 residues. V lost 0 bases, J lost 4 bases, and 10 bases lay in between. Germline-derived CDR1 and CDR2 are SGHAT and FQNNGV. CDR3 protein: CASSLEAGDYEQYF. The CDR3, as DNA: TGTGCCAGCAGCTTAGAGGCAGGAGATTACGAGCAGTACTTC.

The V call is TRBV2, the J call TRBJ2-3; 9 positions agree with TRBD2. V shed 7 bases and J 4 bases; nucleotides not matched to a gene: 18. The germline gives CDR1 SNHLY, CDR2 FYNNEI. The CDR3 contains 18 residues. The CDR3 here is CASNPGGRAGPFPDTQYF. In DNA, the CDR3 is TGTGCCAGCAATCCGGGCGGGAGGGCAGGGCCCTTTCCAGATACGCAGTATTTT.

This CDR3 is CASSLADLAGAPRNEQYF. Written as DNA, the CDR3 is TGCGCCAGCAGCTTGGCCGATCTAGCGGGGGCCCCGCGGAATGAGCAGTACTTC. V usage is TRBV5-1 and J usage is TRBJ2-1; 10 bases map to TRBD2. The closer fit of TRBJ2-7 to the DNA end suggests the J call may be wrong. Germline assignment: CDR1 SGHRS and CDR2 YFSETQ. The CDR3 is 18 amino acids.

This clonotype has a handful of counts. V gene TRBV20-1 combines with J gene TRBJ2-1, with 9 bases fitting TRBD2. The CDR3 sequence is 14 residues long. Looked up from germline, CDR1 is DFQATT and CDR2 is SNEGSKA (reference sequence). Trimming removed 6 bases from V and 8 bases from J; junction bases left unmatched: 11. The CDR3 reads CSALISGSGDEQFF. DNA for the CDR3: TGCAGTGCCTTGATTAGCGGGAGCGGGGATGAGCAGTTCTTC.

The rearrangement uses TRBV20-1 and TRBJ1-1; possible D gene TRBD1, 5 bases. CDR3 length: 13 residues. Trimming removed 5 bases at V and 1 base at J, with 11 bases between. Germline V lookup: CDR1 DFQATT, CDR2 SNEGSKA (reference sequence). The CDR3 sequence: CSAPGHPNTEAFF. CDR3 nucleotide sequence: TGCAGTGCTCCTGGACACCCGAACACTGAAGCTTTCTTT.

This clonotype occurred a few times. The gene calls are TRBV4-1 and TRBJ2-2, with unresolved D. The CDR3 consists of 13 residues. Germline V gives CDR1 MGHRA, CDR2 YSYEKL. The germline V and J ends were trimmed by 4 bases and 7 bases, with 10 bases remaining between them. CDR3: CASSLPAFGELFF. CDR3 DNA sequence: TGCGCCAGCAGCCTACCTGCGTTCGGGGAGCTGTTTTTT.

The chain carries TRBV5-1 and TRBJ2-7, with TRBD2 matching over 9 bases. Per germline, CDR1 SGHRS and CDR2 YFSETQ. The CDR3 is made up of 15 amino acids. V dropped 6 bases and J dropped 7; count of bases not matched to a gene: 14. This CDR3 is CASTTAGGSYNEQYF. CDR3 DNA: TGCGCCAGCACCACAGCGGGAGGCTCCTACAATGAGCAGTACTTC. Full variable domain (rest looked up from reference TRBV5-1 and TRBJ2-7): KAGVTQTPRYLIKTRGQQVTLSCSPISGHRSVSWYQQTPGQGLQFLFEYFSETQRNKGNFPGRFSGRQFSNSRSEMNVSTLELGDSALYLCASTTAGGSYNEQYFGPGTRLTVT.

This clonotype was seen a few times. The junction departs from the called germline gene at one end, perhaps through a read error. The chain links TRBV20-1 to TRBJ2-1; D possibly corresponds to TRBD1 (5 bases). Germline V gene sequence: CDR1 DFQATT, CDR2 SNEGSKA (reference sequence). The CDR3 is 15 residues long. As DNA, the CDR3 is TGCAGTGCTAGAGATACAGGACCCTCCCACAATGAGCAGTTCTTC. Amino acid sequence: CSARDTGPSHNEQFF.

As regards this clonotype: A read error is possible here, since a much larger clone lies one base away. The V and J genes are TRBV7-2 and TRBJ2-1; 13 nucleotides match TRBD2. The length of the CDR3 is 15 residues. The junction had 5 bases not matched to a gene; V was cut back by 7 bases and J by 5 bases. Germline-derived CDR1 and CDR2 are SGHTA and FQGNSA. This CDR3 reads CASILLAGGDNEQFF. The DNA of the CDR3 is TGTGCCAGCATCCTACTAGCGGGAGGGGACAATGAGCAGTTCTTC.

This clonotype was picked up a small number of times. The V and J genes are TRBV6-2 or TRBV6-3 and TRBJ2-7; 7 bases are shared with TRBD1. Trimming took 7 bases from V and 3 from J; bases not matched to a gene: 12. The length of the CDR3 is 15 residues. Germline V lookup: CDR1 MNHEY, CDR2 SVGEGT. CDR3 residues: CASITNPGQNYEQYF. As DNA, the CDR3 is TGTGCCAGCATTACGAATCCGGGACAGAACTACGAGCAGTACTTC.

V is TRBV7-8 and J is TRBJ2-3; the match to TRBD2 covers 14 bases. The J segment lost 3 bases and the V segment lost 8 bases, leaving 16 bases of the junction unmatched. Per the germline V gene, CDR1 is SGHVS and CDR2 is FQNEAQ. The CDR3 extends over 19 amino acids. The CDR3 sequence: CASGIIKKGLAGETDTQYF. The CDR3 nucleotides read TGTGCCAGCGGTATTATTAAAAAGGGACTAGCGGGAGAAACAGATACGCAGTATTTT.

This clonotype has more than one count but fewer than ten. The J gene is TRBJ2-7, the V gene TRBV6-4, with 8 bases identical to TRBD2. V shed 1 base, J shed 3 bases, and the junction held 11 bases outside the gene matches. CDR3 length: 17 amino acids. From germline, CDR1 is MRHNA and CDR2 SNTAGT. CDR3: CASSDFEHSAGGYEQYF. The CDR3, as DNA: TGTGCCAGCAGTGACTTCGAACATTCTGCGGGGGGCTACGAGCAGTACTTC.

The chain uses TRBV20-1 and TRBJ2-1; 13 nucleotides align to TRBD2. The CDR3 extends over 16 amino acids. V lost 2 bases, J lost 4 bases, and 5 bases stayed unmatched. Germline loops: CDR1 DFQATT, CDR2 SNEGSKA (reference sequence). The DNA for the CDR3 is TGCAGTGCTAGACACGGGACTAGCGGGGCTTACAATGAGCAGTTCTTC. This translates into CSARHGTSGAYNEQFF.

Written as DNA, the CDR3 is TGTGCCAGCAGTGAATATATGGCGGGGGCCTGCACAGATACGCAGTATTTT. Protein product: CASSEYMAGACTDTQYF. The chain has TRBV25-1 and TRBJ2-3, with D possibly TRBD2 on 7 matching bases. From germline, CDR1 is MGHDK and CDR2 SYGVNS. V was pared by 0 bases and J by 1 base, with 14 bases between. CDR3 size: 17 residues.

This clonotype was counted ten times or more. The rearrangement links TRBV10-3 to TRBJ1-2; 8 nucleotides align to TRBD1. The CDR3 has 13 amino acids. Trimming cost V 4 bases and J 8 bases; bases outside gene matches: 6. CDR1 and CDR2 from the germline V gene are ENHRY and SYGVKD. The CDR3 coding sequence is TGTGCCATCAGTGTGGACAGGGATGGAGGCTACACCTTC. It yields the protein CAISVDRDGGYTF.

This clonotype was counted only a few times. The chain recombines TRBV20-1 with TRBJ2-7; D may be TRBD2 (5 bases). The CDR3 consists of 13 residues. Germline values: CDR1 DFQATT, CDR2 SNEGSKA (reference sequence). Deletions cut 4 bases from V and 1 base from J, with 11 bases between. The CDR3 nucleotides read TGCAGTGCTATTAGTGGGGAGTCCTACGAGCAGTACTTC. Translation: CSAISGESYEQYF.

The chain couples TRBV10-3 to TRBJ1-2; perhaps TRBD1 as D (6 bases). In germline, CDR1 is ENHRY, CDR2 SYGVKD. CDR3 size: 13 residues. Trimming took off 10 bases at V and 1 base at J, with 13 bases between the two ends. The CDR3 is CATQAGVNYGYTF. The CDR3 nucleotides are TGTGCCACCCAAGCAGGGGTTAACTATGGCTACACCTTC.

The J gene is TRBJ2-1, the V gene TRBV3-1, with no clear D. The DNA end is a closer match to TRBJ2-7, so the J assignment may be wrong. The CDR3 runs 12 residues. Per germline, CDR1 LGHDT and CDR2 YNNKEL (reference sequence). The CDR3 region is CASTSSYNKQYF. As DNA, the CDR3 is TGTGCCAGCACCAGCTCCTACAATAAGCAGTACTTC.

This sequence joins TRBV29-1 and TRBJ2-1, with D possibly TRBD1 on 6 matching bases. This CDR3 has 11 residues. Trimming left V 4 bases short and J 6 bases short, with 7 bases between. Germline V CDR1 and CDR2: SQVTM, ANQGSEA. The CDR3 nucleotides read TGCAGCGTTGCCAGGGGCAATGAGCAGTTCTTC. It yields the protein CSVARGNEQFF.